This TCR beta chain comes out of a study of T cells in Graves' hyperthyroidism and ophthalmopathy. Amplified regions were TCR beta CDR3 sequences from RNA transcripts. During a first-round RT-PCR of the TCR CDR3, the HTBI primer set was used. TCRdb itself ran the multiplex PCR reads through MiXCR, one entry per CDR3 protein. This table has around 400,000 distinct CDR3 sequences, 20% to 25% appearing once. If no ophthalmopathy progression occurred within 18 months, Graves' hyperthyroidism was stable. The diagnoses drew upon clinical symptoms, serum thyroxine and TRAb, thyroid ultrasound and orbital computed tomography. Sample: blood. The TCR was taken from a man in his forties or fifties with Graves' hyperthyroidism.

In nucleotides, the CDR3 is TGTGCCAGCAGTTACTTCAGCCGAGCCTACGAGCAGTACTTC. It codes for CASSYFSRAYEQYF. The rearrangement joins TRBV6-1 to TRBJ2-7; no reliable D call. Germline-derived CDR1 and CDR2 are MNHNS and SASEGT. The CDR3 totals 14 residues. The V gene lost 5 bases and the J gene lost 2 bases, with 13 bases spanning the gap.